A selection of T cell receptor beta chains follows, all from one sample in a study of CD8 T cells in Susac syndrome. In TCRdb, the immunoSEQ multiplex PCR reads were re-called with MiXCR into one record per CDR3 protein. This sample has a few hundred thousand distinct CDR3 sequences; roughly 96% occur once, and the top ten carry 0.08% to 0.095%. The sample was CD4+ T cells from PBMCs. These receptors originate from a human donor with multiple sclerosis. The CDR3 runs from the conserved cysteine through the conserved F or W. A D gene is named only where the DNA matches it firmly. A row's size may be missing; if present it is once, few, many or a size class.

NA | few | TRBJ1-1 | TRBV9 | CASSVGSNTEAFF | TGTGCCAGCAGTGTGGGGAGCAACACTGAAGCTTTCTTT
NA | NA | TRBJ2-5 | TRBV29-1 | CSVVRASETQYF | TGCAGCGTTGTCAGGGCATCAGAGACCCAGTACTTC
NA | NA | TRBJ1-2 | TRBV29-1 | CRVDSANYGYTF | TGCAGGGTGGACAGCGCGAACTATGGCTACACCTTC
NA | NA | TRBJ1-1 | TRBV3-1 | CASSQVITDTEAFF | TGTGCCAGCAGCCAAGTAATTACCGACACTGAAGCTTTCTTT
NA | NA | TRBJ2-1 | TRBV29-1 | CSVESPGLVLRDEQFF | TGCAGCGTTGAAAGTCCCGGTCTAGTCCTTAGGGATGAGCAGTTCTTC
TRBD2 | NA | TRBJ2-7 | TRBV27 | CASALADSYEQYF | TGTGCCAGCGCACTAGCGGACTCCTACGAGCAGTACTTC
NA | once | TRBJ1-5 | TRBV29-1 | CSVEDLKQGTQPQHF | TGCAGCGTTGAAGATCTAAAGCAGGGGACTCAGCCCCAGCATTTT
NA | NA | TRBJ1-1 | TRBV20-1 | CSARPGVVNTEAFF | TGCAGTGCTAGGCCGGGAGTGGTGAACACTGAAGCTTTCTTT
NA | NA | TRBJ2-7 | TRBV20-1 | CSARDTGAYEQYF | TGCAGTGCTAGAGATACGGGGGCCTACGAGCAGTACTTC
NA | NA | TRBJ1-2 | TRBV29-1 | CSATTGPGYTF | TGCAGCGCCACGACGGGGCCTGGCTACACCTTC
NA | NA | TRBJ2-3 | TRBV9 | CASSVDGQYTDTQYF | TGTGCCAGCAGCGTAGATGGACAGTACACAGATACGCAGTATTTT
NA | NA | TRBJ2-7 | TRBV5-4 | CASSFSGGGYEQYF | TGTGCCAGCAGCTTCAGCGGAGGGGGGTACGAGCAGTACTTC
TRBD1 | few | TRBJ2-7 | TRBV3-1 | CASSDRVYEQYF | TGTGCCAGCAGCGACAGGGTCTACGAGCAGTACTTC
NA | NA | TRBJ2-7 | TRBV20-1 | CSARKDSYEQYF | TGCAGTGCTAGAAAGGACTCCTACGAGCAGTACTTC
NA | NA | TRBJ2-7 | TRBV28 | CASSRHEQYF | TGTGCCAGCAGTAGACACGAGCAGTACTTC
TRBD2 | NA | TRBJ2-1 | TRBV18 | CASSPVGGREAEQFF | TGTGCCAGCTCACCGGTTGGGGGGCGGGAGGCCGAGCAGTTCTTC
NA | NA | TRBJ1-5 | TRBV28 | CASSLHRDKPVQHF | TGTGCCAGCAGTTTACACCGGGACAAACCCGTCCAGCATTTT
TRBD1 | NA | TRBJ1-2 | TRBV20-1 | CSAAQDRESYTF | TGCAGTGCCGCGCAGGACAGGGAAAGCTACACCTTC
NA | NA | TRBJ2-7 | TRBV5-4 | CASSWGVGSDYEQYF | TGTGCCAGCAGCTGGGGAGTGGGATCAGACTACGAGCAGTACTTC
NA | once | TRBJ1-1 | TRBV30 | CAWVSITEAFF | TGTGCCTGGGTTTCGATCACTGAAGCTTTCTTT
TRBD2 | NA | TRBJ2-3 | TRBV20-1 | CSAPGLAGTPSTDTQYF | TGCAGTGCCCCGGGACTAGCGGGGACACCTAGCACAGATACGCAGTATTTT
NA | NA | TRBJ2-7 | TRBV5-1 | CASSLYRGTGQYEQYF | TGCGCCAGCAGCTTGTACCGGGGGACTGGTCAATACGAGCAGTACTTC
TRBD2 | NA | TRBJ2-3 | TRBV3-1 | CASSQAGGPTDTQYF | TGTGCCAGCAGCCAAGCGGGAGGGCCTACAGATACGCAGTATTTT
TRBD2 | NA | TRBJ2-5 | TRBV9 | CASSVEGGVAGETQYF | TGTGCCAGCAGCGTAGAAGGAGGAGTAGCGGGAGAGACCCAGTACTTC
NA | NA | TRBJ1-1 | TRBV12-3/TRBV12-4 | CASSLRWGTEAFF | TGTGCCAGCAGTTTGCGATGGGGCACTGAAGCTTTCTTT